This T cell receptor beta chain derives from a study of blood T cells in healthy people across ages. A J-beta primer mix and a sample-barcoded 5' primer were used in a second PCR of about 7 to 12 cycles. One entry per CDR3 protein results from TCRdb running MiXCR on the 5' RACE reads. The sample has just under 900,000 distinct CDR3 sequences; under 30% are singletons. With regard to this clonotype: A much larger clone sits a single nucleotide away, making a read error possible. Given the absence of the conserved phenylalanine or tryptophan at the CDR3 end, a read error is likely.

The receptor's source is a woman aged 80 or older in good health. The sample consisted of blood.

The CDR3 loop is CSATTGTGLRSPLHL. For the CDR3, the DNA is TGCAGTGCTACTACGGGGACGGGGCTACGATCACCCCTCCACTTG. This chain links TRBV20-1 with TRBJ1-6; maybe TRBD1 (5 bases). Per germline, CDR1 DFQATT and CDR2 SNEGSKA (reference sequence). Trimming shortened V by 4 bases and J by 10 bases, and 20 bases separated the two germline ends. This CDR3 has 15 residues.